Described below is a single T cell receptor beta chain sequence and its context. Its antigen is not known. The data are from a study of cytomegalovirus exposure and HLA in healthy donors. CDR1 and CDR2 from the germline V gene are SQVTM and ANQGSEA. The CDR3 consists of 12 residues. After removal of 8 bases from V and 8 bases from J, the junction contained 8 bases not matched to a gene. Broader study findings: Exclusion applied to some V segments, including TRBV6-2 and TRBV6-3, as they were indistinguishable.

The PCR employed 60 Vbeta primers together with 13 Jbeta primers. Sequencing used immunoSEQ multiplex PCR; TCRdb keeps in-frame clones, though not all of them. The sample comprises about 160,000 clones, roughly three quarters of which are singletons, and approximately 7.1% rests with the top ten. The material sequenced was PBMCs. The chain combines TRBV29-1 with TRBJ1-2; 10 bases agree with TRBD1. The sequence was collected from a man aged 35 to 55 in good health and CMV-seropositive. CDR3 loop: CSTTGGPGGYTF. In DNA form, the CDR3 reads TGCAGCACGACAGGGGGCCCTGGGGGCTACACCTTC. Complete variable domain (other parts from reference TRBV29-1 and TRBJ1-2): SAVISQKPSRDICQRGTSLTIQCQVDSQVTMMFWYRQQPGQSLTLIATANQGSEATYESGFVIDKFPISRPNLTFSTLTVSNMSPEDSSIYLCSTTGGPGGYTFGSGTRLTVV.